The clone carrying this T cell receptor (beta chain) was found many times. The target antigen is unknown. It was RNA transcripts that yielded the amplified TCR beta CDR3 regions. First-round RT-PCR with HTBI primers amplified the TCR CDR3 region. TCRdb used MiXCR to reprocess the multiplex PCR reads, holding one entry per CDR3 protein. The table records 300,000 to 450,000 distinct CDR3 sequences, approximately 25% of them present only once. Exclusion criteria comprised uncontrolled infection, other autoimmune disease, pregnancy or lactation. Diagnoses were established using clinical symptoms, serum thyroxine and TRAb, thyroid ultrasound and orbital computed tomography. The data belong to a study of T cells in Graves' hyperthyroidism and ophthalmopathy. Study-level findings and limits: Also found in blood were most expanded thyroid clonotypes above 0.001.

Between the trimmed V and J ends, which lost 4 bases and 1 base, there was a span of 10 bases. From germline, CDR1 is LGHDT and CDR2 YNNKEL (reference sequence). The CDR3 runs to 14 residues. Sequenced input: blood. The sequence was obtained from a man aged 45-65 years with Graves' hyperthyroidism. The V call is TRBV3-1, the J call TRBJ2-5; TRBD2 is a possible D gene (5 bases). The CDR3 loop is CASSPTRVQETQYF. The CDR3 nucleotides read TGTGCCAGCAGCCCCACTAGGGTCCAAGAGACCCAGTACTTC.